Listed below are T cell receptor beta chains from one sample, sequenced in a study of CD8+ T cells in alopecia areata. Data came from immunoSEQ multiplex PCR; TCRdb stores just in-frame clones and leaves some out. The sample lists approximately 200,000 clones; roughly 50% were seen once. The sample in question was CD4+ T cells sorted from blood, obtained at week 24, from a patient treated with tofacitinib. These receptors were obtained from a human donor with alopecia areata. CDR3s include the opening cysteine and the closing phenylalanine or tryptophan. The D gene is left open where the match is weak. Size values are once, few and many counts, or a class for expanded clones, and some rows have none.

CSATHSDIQYF,TGCAGTGCTACCCATAGCGACATTCAGTACTTC,TRBV20-1,NA,TRBJ2-4,NA
CASSLASGGGWETQYF,TGTGCCAGCAGCTTAGCGAGTGGGGGCGGATGGGAGACCCAGTACTTC,TRBV7-8,NA,TRBJ2-5,NA
CSVEQAAYGYTF,TGCAGCGTTGAGCAGGCCGCCTATGGCTACACCTTC,TRBV29-1,NA,TRBJ1-2,NA
CASSRRAGGVETQYF,TGCGCCAGCAGTCGTAGAGCGGGGGGCGTAGAGACCCAGTACTTC,TRBV5-1,TRBD2,TRBJ2-5,NA
CASSEGAVRTDTQYF,TGTGCCAGCAGTGAAGGGGCGGTCCGAACAGATACGCAGTATTTT,TRBV25-1,NA,TRBJ2-3,once
CASSSGLEEETQYF,TGTGCCAGCAGTTCGGGACTGGAGGAAGAGACCCAGTACTTC,TRBV27,NA,TRBJ2-5,NA
CASSSDGASTDTQYF,TGTGCCAGCAGCTCGGACGGTGCTAGCACAGATACGCAGTATTTT,TRBV7-2,NA,TRBJ2-3,NA
CASVREGTDTQYF,TGTGCCAGCGTCCGGGAGGGCACAGATACGCAGTATTTT,TRBV2,TRBD2,TRBJ2-3,NA
CASSAISDTQYF,TGTGCCAGCAGCGCCATATCAGATACGCAGTATTTT,TRBV7-2,NA,TRBJ2-3,NA
CASSYGSTQQYF,TGTGCCAGCAGTTACGGGTCTACGCAGCAGTACTTC,TRBV6-5,NA,TRBJ2-7,NA
CASSLSGTAYEQYF,TGTGCCAGCAGCTTGTCGGGGACAGCTTACGAGCAGTACTTC,TRBV5-6,TRBD1,TRBJ2-7,few
CASSQGSGANNSPLHF,TGTGCCAGCAGCCAAGGGTCTGGAGCCAATAATTCACCCCTCCACTTT,TRBV4-2,NA,TRBJ1-6,NA
CSTGRGTEAFF,TGCAGCACGGGACGGGGCACTGAAGCTTTCTTT,TRBV29-1,NA,TRBJ1-1,once
CAWSVRQLNEKLFF,TGTGCCTGGAGTGTACGGCAGTTGAATGAAAAACTGTTTTTT,TRBV30,NA,TRBJ1-4,once
CSVVGSSYEQYF,TGCAGCGTTGTTGGAAGCTCCTACGAGCAGTACTTC,TRBV29-1,NA,TRBJ2-7,few
CASSPRLADSYEQYF,TGTGCCAGCAGTCCAAGACTAGCGGATTCCTACGAGCAGTACTTC,TRBV7-9,TRBD2,TRBJ2-7,few
CASIPESTLAYEQYF,TGTGCCAGCATCCCAGAGAGCACTCTAGCCTACGAGCAGTACTTC,TRBV28,NA,TRBJ2-7,NA
CASSQGSTGGNEQYF,TGCGCCAGCAGCCAAGGATCGACAGGGGGCAACGAGCAGTACTTC,TRBV4-3,TRBD1,TRBJ2-7,NA
CASTLGKAAYEQYF,TGCGCCAGCACCCTTGGGAAGGCAGCTTACGAGCAGTACTTC,TRBV23-1,NA,TRBJ2-7,few
CASSYSGTSADTQYF,TGTGCCAGCAGCTACTCCGGGACTAGTGCAGATACGCAGTATTTT,TRBV5-6,TRBD2,TRBJ2-3,NA